This TCR beta chain derives from a study of cytomegalovirus exposure and HLA in healthy donors. Repertoires were generated with immunoSEQ multiplex PCR, while TCRdb's copy carries only in-frame clones and drops some. The table includes fewer than 150,000 clones, more than 85% detected once. The sequenced sample consisted of PBMCs. The sequence came from a young man in good health and CMV-seropositive.

Here the CDR3 reads CASSIRRSSNQPQHF. CDR3 bases: TGTGCCAGTAGTATTAGGAGGAGTAGCAATCAGCCCCAGCATTTT. J is TRBJ1-5 and V is TRBV19; no reliable D call. Germline V gene sequence: CDR1 LNHDA, CDR2 SQIVND (reference sequence). Between the trimmed V and J ends, which lost 3 bases and 0 bases, there was a span of 9 bases. The CDR3 consists of 15 residues.